The following is a T cell receptor beta chain sequence with its context. Germline V gives CDR1 MNHEY, CDR2 SVGAGI. V was clipped by 0 bases and J by 2 bases, with 13 bases between them. This CDR3 comprises 17 residues. The data belong to a study of identical twins. Each CDR3 protein is one row after TCRdb ran MiXCR on the 5' RACE reads. The sample records 270,000 or so distinct CDR3 sequences, roughly 8.7% being singletons. The data also belong to a second study, concerning yellow fever vaccine responses in identical twins.

The clonotype comes from a woman in her late teens or twenties in good health. The genes are TRBV6-5 and TRBJ2-2, with D possibly TRBD2 on 5 matching bases. The sample taken for sequencing was CD8+ T cells sorted from blood. The CDR3 region is CASSYSGMPGNTGELFF. For the CDR3, the DNA is TGTGCCAGCAGTTACTCAGGAATGCCGGGAAACACCGGGGAGCTGTTTTTT.